One sample yielded the 25 T cell receptor beta chains listed below, sequenced in a study of radiotherapy plus CTLA-4 blockade in lung cancer. The data were produced by immunoSEQ multiplex PCR, yet TCRdb's version contains in-frame clones alone and is incomplete. The sample lists fewer than 95,000 clones, around 82% occurring once. This specimen was peripheral blood, taken from a patient treated with radiotherapy plus ipilimumab. These receptors were taken from a human donor with non-small cell lung cancer who had stable disease on radiotherapy plus ipilimumab.

The chain joins TRBV6-6 to TRBJ2-7; TRBD1 aligns across 10 bases. V trimming: 6 bases; J trimming: 4 bases; junction bases outside the gene matches: 9. The CDR3 runs to 15 residues. The germline V gene encodes CDR1 MNHNY and CDR2 SVGAGI (reference sequence). Here the CDR3 reads CASSQTGGSPYEQYF. CDR3 coding DNA: TGTGCCAGCAGCCAGACAGGGGGCAGTCCATACGAGCAGTACTTC.

The chain carries TRBV28 and TRBJ2-5, with TRBD1 matching over 11 bases. The CDR3 sequence is 14 residues long. Trimming at V came to 11 bases and at J to 2 bases, leaving 7 bases not matched to a gene. In germline, CDR1 is MDHEN, CDR2 SYDVKM. In nucleotides, the CDR3 is TGTGCCGGCTCGGACAGGGGGCTTCAAGAGACCCAGTACTTC. This gives the protein CAGSDRGLQETQYF.

This clone was counted a single time. The V gene is TRBV6-6, the J gene TRBJ1-2, with D possibly being TRBD1 (5 bases). The CDR3 sequence is 11 residues long. Looked up from germline, CDR1 is MNHNY and CDR2 is SVGAGI (reference sequence). Trimming removed 4 bases at V and 8 bases at J, with 8 bases between. The CDR3 reads CASSSRGGYTF. CDR3 sequence (DNA): TGTGCCAGCAGTTCCCGGGGGGGCTACACCTTC.

V and J are TRBV28 and TRBJ2-7; 7 bases fit TRBD1. The CDR3 is made up of 14 amino acids. J gave up 5 bases and V 1 base, and 5 bases lay outside the gene matches. CDR1 and CDR2 from the germline V gene are MDHEN and SYDVKM. In DNA form, the CDR3 reads TGTGCCAGCAGTTTATTAGTCAGGGGGAACGAGCAGTACTTC. As protein: CASSLLVRGNEQYF.

V gene TRBV6-5 combines with J gene TRBJ1-1; 11 positions match TRBD1. The junction had 8 bases not matched to a gene; V was cut back by 6 bases and J by 5 bases. Germline CDR1 reads MNHEY; CDR2 reads SVGAGI. This CDR3 has 15 residues. For the CDR3, the DNA is TGTGCCAGCAGGCGGACAGGGGGCGCGTATACTGAAGCTTTCTTT. Translated, it gives CASRRTGGAYTEAFF.

This chain links TRBV6-5 with TRBJ1-4; no definite D call. Trimming left V 6 bases short and J 0 bases short, with 8 bases between. The CDR3 loop spans 14 amino acids. Germline CDR1 MNHEY, CDR2 SVGAGI. CDR3 sequence reads: CASRDLATNEKLFF. The CDR3, as DNA: TGTGCCAGCAGGGATTTAGCAACTAATGAAAAACTGTTTTTT.

This chain connects TRBV15 to TRBJ1-2, with a weak D call TRBD1 (5 bases). V lost 0 bases and J lost 2, with 7 bases in between. The V gene's germline CDR1 is LNHNV and CDR2 YYDKDF (reference sequence). CDR3 length: 14 residues. The CDR3 spells CATSRDRGNYGYTF. CDR3 DNA sequence: TGTGCCACCAGCAGAGATCGGGGGAACTATGGCTACACCTTC.

The chain is built from TRBV7-9 and TRBJ1-1, with a possible D match to TRBD1 (6 bases). The CDR3 is 12 amino acids. In germline, CDR1 is SEHNR, CDR2 FQNEAQ (reference sequence). V shed 5 bases and J shed 8 bases, with 12 bases lying between them. CDR3: CASSRDTPEAFF. CDR3 bases: TGTGCCAGCAGCCGGGACACCCCCGAAGCTTTCTTT.

The rearrangement links TRBV28 to TRBJ1-6, with TRBD1 matching 8 bases. CDR3 length: 14 amino acids. Germline CDR1 reads MDHEN; CDR2 reads SYDVKM. The junction had 1 base not matched to a gene; V was cut back by 6 bases and J by 3 bases. CDR3 loop: CASRDRDYNSPLHF. CDR3 coding DNA: TGTGCCAGCAGGGACAGGGACTATAATTCACCCCTCCACTTT.

This sequence joins TRBV18 and TRBJ2-7; maybe TRBD1 (6 bases). The germline V gene has CDR1 KGHSH and CDR2 LQKENI. V gave up 2 bases and J gave up 2 bases, with 16 bases separating them. The CDR3 is 16 amino acids. CDR3 nucleotide sequence: TGTGCCAGCTCACCAGCAGGGGCCTTGGTCACCTACGAGCAGTACTTC. It specifies CASSPAGALVTYEQYF.

The V and J genes are TRBV5-4 and TRBJ2-7; possibly TRBD2 for D (5 bases). This CDR3 has 14 residues. CDR1 and CDR2 (germline): SGHNT, YYREEE (reference sequence). V lost 0 bases to trimming and J lost 7 bases, with 14 bases between them. CDR3 sequence: CASSLVPYGEEQYF. CDR3 in DNA: TGTGCCAGCAGCTTGGTCCCTTACGGGGAGGAGCAGTACTTC.

V usage is TRBV11-2 and J usage is TRBJ2-3; D call uncertain. The germline V gene encodes CDR1 SGHAT and CDR2 FQNNGV. V lost 5 bases and J 2 bases, leaving 14 bases between the germline ends. This CDR3 comprises 15 residues. This chain's CDR3 is CASSPTQWPTDTQYF. The CDR3 DNA sequence: TGTGCCAGCAGCCCTACTCAGTGGCCCACAGATACGCAGTATTTT.

The chain combines TRBV18 with TRBJ2-7; 10 nucleotides line up with TRBD2. The CDR3 has 15 amino acids. With V trimmed by 5 bases and J by 2 bases, 6 bases remained unmatched. Germline V CDR1 and CDR2: KGHSH, LQKENI. DNA for the CDR3: TGTGCCAGCTCAACTCGGACTAGCGGCGCCTACGAGCAGTACTTC. This gives the protein CASSTRTSGAYEQYF.

This sequence joins TRBV10-1 and TRBJ2-5; D could derive from TRBD1 or TRBD2 (5 bases each). This CDR3 has 16 residues. The germline CDR1 and CDR2 sequences are WNHNN and SYGVQD (reference sequence). V was shortened by 3 bases and J by 2 bases, with 16 bases between the two germline ends. The chain's CDR3 is CASSDYPGTNQETQYF. CDR3 DNA sequence: TGCGCCAGCAGTGACTACCCAGGGACCAATCAAGAGACCCAGTACTTC.

Only one count was recorded for this clone. This sequence joins TRBV30 and TRBJ1-4; 11 bases agree with TRBD1. CDR3 length: 16 amino acids. J gave up 8 bases and V 3 bases, and 11 bases lay outside the gene matches. Looked up from germline, CDR1 is GTSNPN and CDR2 is SVGIG (reference sequence). Written as DNA, the CDR3 is TGTGCCTGGAGGAATAAGAGGACAGGGGGCAGAGAAAAACTGTTTTTT. This sequence encodes CAWRNKRTGGREKLFF.

V and J are TRBV9 and TRBJ2-3, with a weak D call TRBD1 (6 bases). Germline V lookup: CDR1 SGDLS, CDR2 YYNGEE. The CDR3 is 15 amino acids. Between the trimmed V and J ends, which lost 7 bases and 3 bases, there was a span of 18 bases. The CDR3 loop reads CASRFTDSGTDTQYF. The CDR3 nucleotides read TGTGCCAGCCGCTTTACGGACAGCGGAACAGATACGCAGTATTTT. The complete variable domain, with remaining parts taken from reference TRBV9 and TRBJ2-3, reads DSGVTQTPKHLITATGQRVTLRCSPRSGDLSVYWYQQSLDQGLQFLIQYYNGEERAKGNILERFSAQQFPDLHSELNLSSLELGDSALYFCASRFTDSGTDTQYFGPGTRLTVL.

V and J are TRBV18 and TRBJ2-7; D possibly corresponds to TRBD1 (6 bases). The CDR3 has 13 residues. CDR1 KGHSH and CDR2 LQKENI come from the germline V gene. The V end was cut by 1 base, the J end by 2 bases, with 6 bases between. CDR3 coding DNA: TGTGCCAGCTCACCACAGGGGGCCTACGAGCAGTACTTC. Its translation: CASSPQGAYEQYF.

V is TRBV14 and J is TRBJ1-3, with TRBD1 as a possible D gene (6 bases). The germline V gene encodes CDR1 SGHDN and CDR2 FVKESK. This CDR3 region has 19 residues. V dropped 7 bases and J dropped 0 bases, with 25 bases sitting between them. In DNA form, the CDR3 reads TGTGCCAGCACCAGGAATGGGACACCGAAGGGACACTCTGGAAACACCATATATTTT. It codes for CASTRNGTPKGHSGNTIYF.

The rearrangement joins TRBV9 to TRBJ1-2; TRBD1 matches 9 bases. CDR1 and CDR2 (germline): SGDLS, YYNGEE. The CDR3 consists of 16 residues. Unmatched junction bases numbered 15, after V lost 4 bases and J lost 8 bases. CDR3 amino acids: CASSLTLLGQGYGYTF. The DNA of the CDR3 is TGTGCCAGCAGCCTTACGTTGTTGGGACAGGGATACGGCTACACCTTC.

V gene TRBV30 combines with J gene TRBJ2-3, with D maybe TRBD2 (7 bases). The germline V gene encodes CDR1 GTSNPN and CDR2 SVGIG (reference sequence). V was shortened by 6 bases and J by 1 base, with 14 bases between the two germline ends. The CDR3 is 14 amino acids. As DNA, the CDR3 is TGTGCCTGTCCGGCGGGGGCGCGCACAGATACGCAGTATTTT. It specifies CACPAGARTDTQYF.

The chain is built from TRBV9 and TRBJ2-5; 7 bases are shared with TRBD1. The CDR3 has 18 residues. Germline values: CDR1 SGDLS, CDR2 YYNGEE. V was pared by 3 bases and J by 2 bases, with 16 bases of the junction left unmatched. CDR3 bases: TGTGCCAGCAGCGCCCGCCTTGGGGGAGCCAGGGGGCAAGAGACCCAGTACTTC. It translates to CASSARLGGARGQETQYF.

This clone showed up just once. The chain recombines TRBV5-1 with TRBJ2-5; 12 bases match TRBD2. The CDR3 is 19 residues long. V dropped 5 bases and J dropped 5; count of bases not matched to a gene: 19. Germline loops: CDR1 SGHRS, CDR2 YFSETQ. Here the CDR3 DNA reads TGCGCCAGCAGAGGGTCGGGACTAGCGGGTACCTTTCAGGGGGAGACCCAGTACTTC. This codes for CASRGSGLAGTFQGETQYF. Full variable domain (remainder filled in from reference TRBV5-1 and TRBJ2-5): KAGVTQTPRYLIKTRGQQVTLSCSPISGHRSVSWYQQTPGQGLQFLFEYFSETQRNKGNFPGRFSGRQFSNSRSEMNVSTLELGDSALYLCASRGSGLAGTFQGETQYFGPGTRLLVL.

The rearrangement joins TRBV28 to TRBJ1-1, with 7 bases matching TRBD1. The CDR3 is 16 amino acids. V shed 6 bases and J 1 base; nucleotides not matched to a gene: 11. CDR1 is MDHEN and CDR2 is SYDVKM in the germline V gene. This CDR3 is CASRTFAGQTNTEAFF. CDR3 DNA sequence: TGTGCCAGCAGAACCTTTGCGGGACAGACGAACACTGAAGCTTTCTTT.

The V gene is TRBV12-5, the J gene TRBJ1-4; D gene ambiguous. The ends were cut back, 6 bases at V and 8 bases at J, with 16 bases in the middle. The CDR3 loop spans 14 amino acids. The germline V gene has CDR1 LGHNT and CDR2 FRNRAP. The CDR3 bases are TGTGCTAGTGGGAGAGGCGGAGGCGACGAAAAACTGTTTTTT. It yields the protein CASGRGGGDEKLFF.

This clone has more than one count but fewer than ten. The rearrangement uses TRBV11-3 and TRBJ2-2; D is ambiguous. The germline V and J ends were trimmed by 2 bases and 5 bases, with 3 bases remaining between them. The CDR3 is 12 amino acids. CDR1 is SGHNT and CDR2 is YENEEA in the germline V gene. The DNA for the CDR3 is TGTGCCAGCAGCTTAAGGACCGGGGAGCTGTTTTTT. It specifies CASSLRTGELFF.